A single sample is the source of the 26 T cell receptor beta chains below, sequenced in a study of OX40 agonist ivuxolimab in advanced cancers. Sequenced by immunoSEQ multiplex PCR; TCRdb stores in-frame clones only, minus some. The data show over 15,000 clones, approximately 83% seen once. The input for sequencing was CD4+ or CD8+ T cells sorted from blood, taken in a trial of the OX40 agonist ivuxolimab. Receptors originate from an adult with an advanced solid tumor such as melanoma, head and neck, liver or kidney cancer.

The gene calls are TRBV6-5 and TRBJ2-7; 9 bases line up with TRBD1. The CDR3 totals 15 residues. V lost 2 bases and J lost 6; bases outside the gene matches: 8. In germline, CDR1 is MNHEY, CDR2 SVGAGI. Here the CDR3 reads CASSYPTGGTGEQYF. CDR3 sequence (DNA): TGTGCCAGCAGTTACCCGACAGGGGGGACGGGCGAGCAGTACTTC.

The CDR3 DNA follows: TGTGCCATCCGGAGACAGGGGGTTGGCTACAATGAGCAGTTCTTC. Its protein is CAIRRQGVGYNEQFF. This chain uses TRBV15 with TRBJ2-1, with 9 bases matching TRBD1. V shed 10 bases and J 3 bases; nucleotides not matched to a gene: 10. From germline, CDR1 is LNHNV and CDR2 YYDKDF (reference sequence). This CDR3 is 15 amino acids long.

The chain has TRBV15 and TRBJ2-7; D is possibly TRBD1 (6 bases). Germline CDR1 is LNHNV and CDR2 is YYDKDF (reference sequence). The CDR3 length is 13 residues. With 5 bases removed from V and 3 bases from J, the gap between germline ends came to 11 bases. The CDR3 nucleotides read TGTGCCACCAGCTTCGGACAGTTCTACGAGCAGTACTTC. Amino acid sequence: CATSFGQFYEQYF. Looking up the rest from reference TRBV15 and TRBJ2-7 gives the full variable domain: DAMVIQNPRYQVTQFGKPVTLSCSQTLNHNVMYWYQQKSSQAPKLLFHYYDKDFNNEADTPDNFQSRRPNTSFCFLDIRSPGLGDTAMYLCATSFGQFYEQYFGPGTRLTVT.

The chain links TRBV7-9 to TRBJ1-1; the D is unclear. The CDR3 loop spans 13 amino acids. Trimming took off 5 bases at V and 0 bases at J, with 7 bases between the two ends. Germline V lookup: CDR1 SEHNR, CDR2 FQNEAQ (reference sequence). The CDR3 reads CASSHKLNTEAFF. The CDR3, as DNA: TGTGCCAGCAGCCATAAGTTGAACACTGAAGCTTTCTTT. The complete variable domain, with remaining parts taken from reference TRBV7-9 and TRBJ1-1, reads DTGVSQNPRHKITKRGQNVTFRCDPISEHNRLYWYRQTLGQGPEFLTYFQNEAQLEKSRLLSDRFSAERPKGSFSTLEIQRTEQGDSAMYLCASSHKLNTEAFFGQGTRLTVV.

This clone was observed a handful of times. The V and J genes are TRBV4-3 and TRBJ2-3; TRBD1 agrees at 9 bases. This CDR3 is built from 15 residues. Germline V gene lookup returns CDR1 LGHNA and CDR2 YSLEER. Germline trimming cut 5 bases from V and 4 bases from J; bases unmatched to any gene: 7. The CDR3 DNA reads TGCGCCAGCAGCGCCTGGACAGGGGAATCAGATACGCAGTATTTT. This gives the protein CASSAWTGESDTQYF.

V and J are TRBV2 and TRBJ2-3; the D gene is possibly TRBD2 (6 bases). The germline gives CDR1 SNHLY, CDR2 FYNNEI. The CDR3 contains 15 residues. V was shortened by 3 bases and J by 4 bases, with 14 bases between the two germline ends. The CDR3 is CASSEVAGFSDTQYF. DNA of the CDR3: TGTGCCAGCAGTGAGGTGGCGGGGTTCTCAGATACGCAGTATTTT. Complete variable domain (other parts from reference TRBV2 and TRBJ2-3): EPEVTQTPSHQVTQMGQEVILRCVPISNHLYFYWYRQILGQKVEFLVSFYNNEISEKSEIFDDQFSVERPDGSNFTLKIRSTKLEDSAMYFCASSEVAGFSDTQYFGPGTRLTVL.

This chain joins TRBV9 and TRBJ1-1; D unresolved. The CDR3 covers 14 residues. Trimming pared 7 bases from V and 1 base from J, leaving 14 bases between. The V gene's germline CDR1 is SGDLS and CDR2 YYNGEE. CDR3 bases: TGTGCCAGCGCGAGGGCAGGATCGAACACTGAAGCTTTCTTT. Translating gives CASARAGSNTEAFF.

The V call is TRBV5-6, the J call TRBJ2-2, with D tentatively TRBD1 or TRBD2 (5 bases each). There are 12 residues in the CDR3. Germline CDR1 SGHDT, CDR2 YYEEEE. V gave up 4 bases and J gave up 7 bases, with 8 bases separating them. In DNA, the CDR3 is TGTGCCAGCAGCCTTGGGGGCGGGGAGCTGTTTTTT. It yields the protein CASSLGGGELFF.

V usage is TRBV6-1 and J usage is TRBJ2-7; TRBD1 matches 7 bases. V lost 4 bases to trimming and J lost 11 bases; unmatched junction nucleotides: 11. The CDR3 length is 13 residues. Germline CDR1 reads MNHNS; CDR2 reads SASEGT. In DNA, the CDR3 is TGTGCCAGCAGTGCCAACCAGAGGGGGCCAAAGTACTTC. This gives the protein CASSANQRGPKYF.

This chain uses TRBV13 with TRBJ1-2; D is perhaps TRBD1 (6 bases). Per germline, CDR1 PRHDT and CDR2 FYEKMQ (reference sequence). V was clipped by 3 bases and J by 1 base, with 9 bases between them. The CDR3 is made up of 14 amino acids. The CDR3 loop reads CASSFWDNNYGYTF. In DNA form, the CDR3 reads TGTGCCAGCAGCTTTTGGGACAATAACTATGGCTACACCTTC.

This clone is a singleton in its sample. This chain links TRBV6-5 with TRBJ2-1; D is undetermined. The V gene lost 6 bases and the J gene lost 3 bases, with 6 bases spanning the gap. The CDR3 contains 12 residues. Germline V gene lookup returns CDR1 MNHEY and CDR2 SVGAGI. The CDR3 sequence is CASSPRYNEQFF. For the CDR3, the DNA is TGTGCCAGCAGCCCTCGCTACAATGAGCAGTTCTTC.

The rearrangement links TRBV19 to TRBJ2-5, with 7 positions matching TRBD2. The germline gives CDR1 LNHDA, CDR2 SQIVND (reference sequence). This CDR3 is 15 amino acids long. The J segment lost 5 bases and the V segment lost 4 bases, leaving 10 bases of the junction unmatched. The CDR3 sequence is CASSSGLGDVETQYF. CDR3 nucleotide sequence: TGTGCCAGTAGTAGCGGACTAGGGGATGTTGAGACCCAGTACTTC.

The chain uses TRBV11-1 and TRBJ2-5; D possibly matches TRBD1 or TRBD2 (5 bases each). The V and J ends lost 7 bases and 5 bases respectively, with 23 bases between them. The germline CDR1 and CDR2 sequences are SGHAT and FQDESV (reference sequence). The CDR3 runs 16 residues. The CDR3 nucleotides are TGTGCCAGCACCCGGTCCGGGACCCTTCCTCAGGAGACCCAGTACTTC. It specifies CASTRSGTLPQETQYF.

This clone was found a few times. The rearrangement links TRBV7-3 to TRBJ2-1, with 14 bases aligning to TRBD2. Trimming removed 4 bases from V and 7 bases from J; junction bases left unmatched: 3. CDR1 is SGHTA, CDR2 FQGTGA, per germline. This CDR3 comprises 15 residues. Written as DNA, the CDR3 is TGTGCCAGCAGCTGGGGGACTAGCGGGAGTAATGAGCAGTTCTTC. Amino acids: CASSWGTSGSNEQFF. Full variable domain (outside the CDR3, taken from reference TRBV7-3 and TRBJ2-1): GAGVSQTPSNKVTEKGKYVELRCDPISGHTALYWYRQSLGQGPEFLIYFQGTGAADDSGLPNDRFFAVRPEGSVSTLKIQRTERGDSAVYLCASSWGTSGSNEQFFGPGTRLTVL.

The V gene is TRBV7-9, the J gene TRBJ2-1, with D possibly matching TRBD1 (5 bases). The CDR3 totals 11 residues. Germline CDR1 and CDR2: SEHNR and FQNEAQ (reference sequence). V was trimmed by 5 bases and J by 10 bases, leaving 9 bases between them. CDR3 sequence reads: CASSQGVEQFF. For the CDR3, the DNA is TGTGCCAGCAGCCAGGGTGTAGAGCAGTTCTTC.

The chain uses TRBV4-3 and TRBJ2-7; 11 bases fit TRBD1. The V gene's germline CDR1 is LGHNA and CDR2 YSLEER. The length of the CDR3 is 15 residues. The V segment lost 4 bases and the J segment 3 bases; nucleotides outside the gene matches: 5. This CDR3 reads CASSPGTGGDYEQYF. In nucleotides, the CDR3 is TGCGCCAGCAGCCCCGGGACAGGGGGGGACTACGAGCAGTACTTC.

The CDR3 reads CASSLVGRGSEAFF. The CDR3 region has the DNA TGTGCCAGCAGCTTAGTCGGTAGGGGCTCTGAAGCTTTCTTT. The chain is built from TRBV7-6 and TRBJ1-1; tentative D call: TRBD1 (5 bases). The CDR3 is 14 amino acids. V dropped 1 base and J dropped 6 bases, with 12 bases sitting between them. CDR1 is SGHVS and CDR2 is FNYEAQ in the germline V gene.

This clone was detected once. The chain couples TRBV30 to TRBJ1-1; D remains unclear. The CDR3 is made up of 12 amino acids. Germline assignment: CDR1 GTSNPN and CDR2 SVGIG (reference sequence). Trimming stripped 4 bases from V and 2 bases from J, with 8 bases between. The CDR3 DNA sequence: TGTGCCTGGAACAGTGGTAACACTGAAGCTTTCTTT. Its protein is CAWNSGNTEAFF.

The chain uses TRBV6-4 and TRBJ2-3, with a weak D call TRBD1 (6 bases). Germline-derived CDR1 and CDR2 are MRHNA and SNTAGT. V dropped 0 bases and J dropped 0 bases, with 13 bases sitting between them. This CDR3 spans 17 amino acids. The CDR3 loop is CASSDSDLGASTDTQYF. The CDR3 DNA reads TGTGCCAGCAGTGACTCGGACCTGGGGGCTAGCACAGATACGCAGTATTTT.

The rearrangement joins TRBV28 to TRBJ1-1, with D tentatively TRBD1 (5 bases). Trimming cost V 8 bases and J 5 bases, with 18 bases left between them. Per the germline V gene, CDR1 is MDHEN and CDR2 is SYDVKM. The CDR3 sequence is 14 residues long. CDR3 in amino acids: CASSGGQGWTEAFF. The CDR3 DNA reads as TGTGCCAGCTCCGGCGGCCAGGGATGGACTGAAGCTTTCTTT.

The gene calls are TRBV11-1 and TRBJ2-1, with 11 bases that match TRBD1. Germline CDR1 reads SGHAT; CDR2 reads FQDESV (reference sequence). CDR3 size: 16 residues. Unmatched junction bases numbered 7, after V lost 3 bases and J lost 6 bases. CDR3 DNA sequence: TGTGCCAGCAGCTTTGATACCGGGACAGGGGGCAATGAGCAGTTCTTC. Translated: CASSFDTGTGGNEQFF.

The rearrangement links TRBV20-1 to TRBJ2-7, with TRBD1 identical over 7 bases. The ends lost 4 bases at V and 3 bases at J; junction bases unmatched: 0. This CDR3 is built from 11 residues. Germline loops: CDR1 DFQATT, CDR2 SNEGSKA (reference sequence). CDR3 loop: CSATGGYEQYF. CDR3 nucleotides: TGCAGTGCTACAGGGGGCTACGAGCAGTACTTC.

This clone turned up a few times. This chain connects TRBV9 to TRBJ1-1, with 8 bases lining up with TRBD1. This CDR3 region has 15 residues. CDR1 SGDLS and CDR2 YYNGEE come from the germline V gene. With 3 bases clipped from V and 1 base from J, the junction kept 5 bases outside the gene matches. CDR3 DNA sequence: TGTGCCAGCAGCGAGCCCGGGACAGGGAACACTGAAGCTTTCTTT. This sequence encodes CASSEPGTGNTEAFF. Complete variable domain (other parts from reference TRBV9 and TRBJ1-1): DSGVTQTPKHLITATGQRVTLRCSPRSGDLSVYWYQQSLDQGLQFLIQYYNGEERAKGNILERFSAQQFPDLHSELNLSSLELGDSALYFCASSEPGTGNTEAFFGQGTRLTVV.

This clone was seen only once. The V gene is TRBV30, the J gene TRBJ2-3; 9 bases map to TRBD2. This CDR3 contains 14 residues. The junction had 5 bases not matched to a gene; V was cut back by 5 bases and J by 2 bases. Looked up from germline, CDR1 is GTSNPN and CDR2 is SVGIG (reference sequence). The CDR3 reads CAWALAGLTDTQYF. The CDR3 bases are TGTGCCTGGGCCCTAGCGGGGCTCACAGATACGCAGTATTTT.

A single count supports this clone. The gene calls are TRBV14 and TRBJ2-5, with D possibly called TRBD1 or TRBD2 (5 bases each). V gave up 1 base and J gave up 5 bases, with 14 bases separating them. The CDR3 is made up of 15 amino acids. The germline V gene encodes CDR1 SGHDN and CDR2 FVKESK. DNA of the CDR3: TGTGCCAGCAGCCAAGGACCCACGGGGCTCGAGACCCAGTACTTC. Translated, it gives CASSQGPTGLETQYF.

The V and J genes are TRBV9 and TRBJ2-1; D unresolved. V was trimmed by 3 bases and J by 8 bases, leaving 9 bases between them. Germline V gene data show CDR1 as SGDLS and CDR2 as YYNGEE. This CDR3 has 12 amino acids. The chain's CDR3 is CASSERTDEQFF. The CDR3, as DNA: TGTGCCAGCAGCGAGAGAACGGATGAGCAGTTCTTC.